This TCR beta chain originates from a study of T cell responses to AZD1222 COVID-19 vaccine. Clones were sequenced by immunoSEQ multiplex PCR, and TCRdb holds only the in-frame ones, with some missing. Among roughly 75,000 clones listed, around 90% were seen once. CDR3 length: 17 amino acids. Germline CDR1 and CDR2: SGHTA and FQGNSA. V trimming: 5 bases; J trimming: 7 bases; junction bases outside the gene matches: 11. Overall study findings and caveats: Among spike-specific TCRs, nearly half reportedly target unmutated variant regions.

Worth noting for this clone: Its antigen is still unknown.

This clonotype was obtained from an adult who received the AZD1222 COVID-19 vaccine. Sample: peripheral blood, taken 28 days after the second AZD1222 dose. The chain recombines TRBV7-2 with TRBJ2-1; 13 bases are a match to TRBD2. DNA for the CDR3: TGTGCCAGCAGCCCCCGGACTAGCGGGGGACTGGCAAATGAGCAGTTCTTC. Translating it yields CASSPRTSGGLANEQFF.